Following are 27 T cell receptor beta chains from one sample sequenced in a study of human T cells and chemical hapten exposure listed by TCRdb under 2021. The library was obtained by RACE. This sample was sequenced with a NextSeq 500. The public reads were run again by TCRdb, first through fastp at Q25 and then through MiXCR, and only productive beta chains were kept. Rows are combined by CDR3 protein, so each entry shows the most common genes and DNA. A total of 95,000 to 150,000 distinct CDR3 sequences appear in this sample, around 11% of them only once. Under 2.5% of the sample goes to the ten largest clones. In light of the paper, this sample's time point label describes: patch test 3, about 24 weeks after DPC sensitization. The sample's treatment or condition label, decoded: therapeutic diphenylcyclopropenone sensitization with weekly scalp DPC. The source was whole blood, collected in connection with sensitization to the hapten diphenylcyclopropenone (DPC). Source of these receptors: a woman between 50 and 59 years old with alopecia areata. Some clones in this sample may be carry-over from other donors' samples.

The sample holds a few counts of this clonotype. The V and J genes are TRBV24-1 and TRBJ2-1; D is possibly TRBD1 or TRBD2 (6 bases each). The germline V gene has CDR1 KGHDR and CDR2 SFDVKD. V was trimmed by 3 bases and J by 4 bases, leaving 18 bases between them. This CDR3 contains 17 residues. CDR3 loop: CATSDHRTGAEYNEQFF. The CDR3, as DNA: TGTGCCACCAGTGATCATCGGACGGGGGCCGAGTACAATGAGCAGTTCTTC.

The chain couples TRBV5-6 to TRBJ2-7; D call uncertain. Germline V gene data show CDR1 as SGHDT and CDR2 as YYEEEE. The V gene lost 0 bases and the J gene lost 0 bases, with 10 bases spanning the gap. The CDR3 contains 15 residues. The CDR3 coding sequence is TGTGCCAGCAGCTTGGGACTCCGGAGCTCCTACGAGCAGTACTTC. The encoded protein is CASSLGLRSSYEQYF.

This clonotype was found a few times. V and J are TRBV27 and TRBJ2-5, with a possible D match to TRBD1 (6 bases). CDR1 and CDR2 from the germline V gene are MNHEY and SMNVEV (reference sequence). V shed 6 bases and J shed 8 bases, with 10 bases lying between them. The CDR3 totals 11 residues. This CDR3 reads CASRGAKTQYF. The CDR3 DNA reads TGTGCCAGCAGGGGGGCAAAAACCCAGTACTTC.

The rearrangement links TRBV6-2 or TRBV6-3 to TRBJ1-5; 7 bases match TRBD1. The CDR3 contains 16 residues. V dropped 9 bases and J dropped 6; count of bases not matched to a gene: 17. Germline V CDR1 and CDR2: MNHEY, SVGEGT. The CDR3 DNA follows: TGTGCCAGAAAAACGAACCGCGACAGGGAGGCTCAGCCCCAGCATTTT. It specifies CARKTNRDREAQPQHF.

J is TRBJ1-4 and V is TRBV10-3; 9 bases are shared with TRBD1. This CDR3 spans 13 amino acids. CDR1 and CDR2 from the germline V gene are ENHRY and SYGVKD. The V gene end was trimmed by 7 bases and the J gene end by 8 bases; junction bases not matched to a gene: 5. The CDR3: CAIKGQGDEKLFF. DNA for the CDR3: TGTGCCATCAAGGGACAGGGCGACGAAAAACTGTTTTTT.

To note about this clonotype: A clone one base away is much larger, so this may be a read error. The V gene is TRBV7-9, the J gene TRBJ2-7, with 9 bases matching TRBD1. The J segment lost 7 bases and the V segment lost 1 base, leaving 8 bases of the junction unmatched. Germline loops: CDR1 SEHNR, CDR2 FQNEAQ (reference sequence). The CDR3 is made up of 15 amino acids. The CDR3 DNA reads as TGTGCCAGCAGCTTAGGGGGACAGGGTTCTGTTGAGCAGTACTTC. Translated: CASSLGGQGSVEQYF.

The table lists this clonotype with a few counts. The germline gene is not matched at one end of the junction; a read error may be the cause. The rearrangement uses TRBV12-3 or TRBV12-4 and TRBJ2-1, with 9 bases lining up with TRBD2. The CDR3 has 15 amino acids. DNA for the CDR3: TGTGCCAGCAGCTTAGCGGGAGAGTCCTACAATGAGCAGTTCTTC. This translates into CASSLAGESYNEQFF.

In its sample, this clonotype was seen many times. The rearrangement links TRBV6-2 or TRBV6-3 to TRBJ2-7, with 9 bases aligning to TRBD2. Germline lookup yields CDR1 MNHEY and CDR2 SVGEGT. V was pared by 8 bases and J by 6 bases, with 11 bases of the junction left unmatched. The CDR3 is 14 amino acids. CDR3 residues: CASDAAGGRLEQYF. In DNA form, the CDR3 reads TGTGCCAGCGACGCTGCGGGAGGGAGGCTCGAGCAGTACTTC.

This clonotype has a handful of counts. The J gene is TRBJ2-7, the V gene TRBV12-3 or TRBV12-4; TRBD2 matches at 10 bases. V dropped 4 bases and J dropped 0; count of bases not matched to a gene: 3. The CDR3 is 15 residues long. CDR3: CASSSTSGISYEQYF. The DNA of the CDR3 is TGTGCCAGCAGTTCCACTAGCGGGATCTCCTACGAGCAGTACTTC.

The chain links TRBV28 to TRBJ2-7; D perhaps matches TRBD2 (6 bases). CDR1 and CDR2 from the germline V gene are MDHEN and SYDVKM. Trimming left V 4 bases short and J 4 bases short, with 20 bases between. This CDR3 comprises 16 residues. In DNA, the CDR3 is TGTGCCAGCAGTTCTCCACCTAGCCGGGAGTCGTACGAGCAGTACTTC. Its translation is CASSSPPSRESYEQYF.

This clonotype has more than one count but fewer than ten. The chain carries TRBV2 and TRBJ1-4; no clear D. This CDR3 is built from 16 residues. Trimming left V 6 bases short and J 2 bases short, with 16 bases between. CDR1 and CDR2 (germline): SNHLY, FYNNEI. The DNA of the CDR3 is TGTGCCAGCAGCGTGGAGGTTCTCGGCACTAATGAAAAACTGTTTTTT. Its translation is CASSVEVLGTNEKLFF.

This clonotype has just a few counts. CDR3 DNA: TGTGCCAGCAGCTGGGACTATTCCGAGACCCAGTACTTC. Protein product: CASSWDYSETQYF. V and J are TRBV5-4 and TRBJ2-5, with 7 bases lining up with TRBD2. The CDR3 runs 13 residues. The V gene's germline CDR1 is SGHNT and CDR2 YYREEE (reference sequence). With V trimmed by 3 bases and J by 5 bases, 4 bases remained unmatched.

In this sample, this clonotype turned up a few times. The chain couples TRBV27 to TRBJ2-7; 7 nucleotides line up with TRBD1. The germline gives CDR1 MNHEY, CDR2 SMNVEV (reference sequence). J was trimmed by 3 bases and V by 6 bases; bases with no gene match: 8. This CDR3 region has 14 residues. CDR3 sequence reads: CASSPRQGNYEQYF. The CDR3 bases are TGTGCCAGCAGCCCCAGACAGGGCAACTACGAGCAGTACTTC.

The rearrangement joins TRBV3-1 to TRBJ1-2, with 7 positions matching TRBD1. J lost 3 bases, V lost 0 bases, and 16 bases had no gene match. CDR1 is LGHDT, CDR2 YNNKEL, per germline (reference sequence). The CDR3 runs to 19 residues. The CDR3 here is CASSQDLLYRGDRDYGYTF. In DNA form, the CDR3 reads TGTGCCAGCAGCCAAGACCTACTATACAGGGGTGATAGGGACTATGGCTACACCTTC.

This chain uses TRBV19 with TRBJ2-4; D tentatively fits TRBD1 or TRBD2 (5 bases each). Germline values: CDR1 LNHDA, CDR2 SQIVND (reference sequence). V was pared by 6 bases and J by 0 bases, with 12 bases between. This CDR3 comprises 15 residues. The DNA of the CDR3 is TGTGCCAGTAGCGAGTGGGGGTCAGCCAAAAACATTCAGTACTTC. As protein: CASSEWGSAKNIQYF. The variable domain in full, completed from reference TRBV19 and TRBJ2-4, reads DGGITQSPKYLFRKEGQNVTLSCEQNLNHDAMYWYRQDPGQGLRLIYYSQIVNDFQKGDIAEGYSVSREKKESFPLTVTSAQKNPTAFYLCASSEWGSAKNIQYFGAGTRLSVL.

The V and J genes are TRBV19 and TRBJ2-7; D is possibly TRBD1 or TRBD2 (5 bases each). Germline CDR1 is LNHDA and CDR2 is SQIVND (reference sequence). V was shortened by 3 bases and J by 5 bases, with 11 bases between the two germline ends. The CDR3 contains 13 residues. CDR3 sequence: CASSMSGTNEQYF. DNA of the CDR3: TGTGCCAGTAGTATGTCTGGGACCAACGAGCAGTACTTC.

The J gene is TRBJ2-1, the V gene TRBV6-1; 9 nucleotides match TRBD2. The CDR3 contains 15 residues. Germline values: CDR1 MNHNS, CDR2 SASEGT. Trimming removed 6 bases from V and 6 bases from J; junction bases left unmatched: 9. The CDR3 protein is CASREIAGVTNEQFF. CDR3 coding DNA: TGTGCCAGCAGGGAAATAGCGGGAGTTACCAATGAGCAGTTCTTC.

This clonotype was recorded many times. This chain joins TRBV7-2 and TRBJ2-2, with 7 bases lining up with TRBD2. CDR1 is SGHTA and CDR2 is FQGNSA in the germline V gene. The CDR3 is 15 amino acids. V lost 5 bases to trimming and J lost 3 bases; unmatched junction nucleotides: 6. The CDR3 DNA sequence: TGTGCCAGCAGCGTGGGGGGGGATCACACCGGGGAGCTGTTTTTT. Residues: CASSVGGDHTGELFF.

The chain recombines TRBV6-2 or TRBV6-3 with TRBJ2-7; D might be TRBD1 (6 bases). The V and J ends lost 7 bases and 5 bases respectively, with 6 bases between them. The CDR3 totals 10 residues. Germline loops: CDR1 MNHEY, CDR2 SVGEGT. In DNA, the CDR3 is TGTGCCAGCAAGGGGGACGAGCAGTACTTC. This translates into CASKGDEQYF.

This chain uses TRBV12-3 or TRBV12-4 with TRBJ1-6, with D possibly being TRBD1 (5 bases). V gave up 3 bases and J gave up 6 bases, with 9 bases separating them. The CDR3 length is 14 residues. CDR3 sequence reads: CASSLMQGNSPLHF. CDR3 bases: TGTGCCAGCAGTTTGATGCAGGGTAATTCACCCCTCCACTTT.

The chain combines TRBV7-2 with TRBJ2-5; 9 bases are a match to TRBD1. There are 14 residues in the CDR3. J gave up 6 bases and V 0 bases, and 2 bases lay outside the gene matches. From germline, CDR1 is SGHTA and CDR2 FQGNSA. CDR3 in amino acids: CASSLATGGKTQYF. The CDR3 DNA reads as TGTGCCAGCAGCTTAGCGACAGGGGGAAAGACCCAGTACTTC.

This clonotype is a singleton in its sample. A much larger clone lies a single base off, so this may be a read error. The rearrangement links TRBV14 to TRBJ2-2; D gene ambiguous. CDR1 SGHDN and CDR2 FVKESK come from the germline V gene. The length of the CDR3 is 12 residues. The V end lost 2 bases, the J end lost 5 bases, and 3 bases lay between the germline ends. Here the CDR3 DNA reads TGTGCCAGCAGCCAAAGAACCGGGGAGCTGTTTTTT. Translation gives CASSQRTGELFF.

Ten or more counts support this clonotype. The rearrangement joins TRBV11-2 to TRBJ2-1; D may be TRBD1 (5 bases). Germline CDR1 is SGHAT and CDR2 is FQNNGV. This CDR3 is 14 amino acids long. V lost 4 bases and J 5 bases, leaving 12 bases between the germline ends. CDR3 DNA sequence: TGTGCCAGCAGCTCCTCAGGGTTTGACAATGAGCAGTTCTTC. Protein product: CASSSSGFDNEQFF.

This clonotype was found many times. This sequence joins TRBV4-2 and TRBJ1-6, with D maybe TRBD1 (6 bases). The V end was cut by 0 bases, the J end by 9 bases, with 21 bases between. This CDR3 region has 18 residues. Germline values: CDR1 LGHNA, CDR2 YNFKEQ. The CDR3 region has the DNA TGTGCCAGCAGCCAAGAGGGCAGGGGCGAAGGGATCGGTTCACCCCTCCACTTT. It is translated as CASSQEGRGEGIGSPLHF.

This clonotype showed up many times. This chain links TRBV29-1 with TRBJ2-1; D could derive from TRBD1 or TRBD2 (5 bases each). This CDR3 comprises 13 residues. Germline V gene data show CDR1 as SQVTM and CDR2 as ANQGSEA. The CDR3 loop reads CTIRGGSYNEQFF. CDR3 in DNA: TGCACCATACGGGGCGGATCCTACAATGAGCAGTTCTTC.

Only a few counts were recorded for this clonotype. The chain is built from TRBV7-8 and TRBJ1-1; 10 bases are a match to TRBD1. V lost 5 bases and J lost 1; bases outside the gene matches: 13. CDR1 is SGHVS, CDR2 FQNEAQ, per germline. The CDR3 covers 18 residues. The CDR3 loop reads CASSPDSGTGDQNTEAFF. DNA of the CDR3: TGTGCCAGCAGCCCAGACTCCGGGACAGGGGACCAGAACACTGAAGCTTTCTTT.

This clonotype has only a few counts. The J gene is TRBJ2-3, the V gene TRBV18; TRBD1 agrees at 9 bases. The CDR3 sequence is 19 residues long. Losses at the gene ends were 1 base for V and 6 bases for J; bases not matched to a gene: 17. Germline V gene sequence: CDR1 KGHSH, CDR2 LQKENI. The CDR3 nucleotides read TGTGCCAGCTCACCACTCTCCCCGGGGACAGGGCCGGGGTCGGATACGCAGTATTTT. It codes for CASSPLSPGTGPGSDTQYF.